This paragraph covers one T cell receptor (beta chain) sequence. PCR involved 60 Vbeta and 13 Jbeta primers. Produced via immunoSEQ multiplex PCR; TCRdb's table is partial and in-frame only. The sample lists under 130,000 clones; 75% to 90% were seen once. This entry belongs to a study of cytomegalovirus exposure and HLA in healthy donors. V lost 3 bases, J lost 0 bases, and 3 bases stayed unmatched. The CDR3 runs 14 residues. Germline CDR1 is SGHNT and CDR2 is YYREEE (reference sequence). Sequences were obtained from PBMCs. The TCR originated in a man in his thirties or forties in good health and CMV-seropositive. V is TRBV5-4 and J is TRBJ2-7, with 7 positions matching TRBD1. The chain's CDR3 is CASSSRTGSYEQYF. CDR3 in DNA: TGTGCCAGCAGCTCCCGGACAGGCTCCTACGAGCAGTACTTC.